The T cell receptor beta chain under discussion was sequenced for a study of T-cell reconstitution after alpha-beta-depleted transplantation in children. Unique molecular identifiers were incorporated into the prepared TCRbeta library. From the PCR reads, TCRdb called clonotypes with MiXCR, one entry per CDR3 protein. This table has 350,000 to 400,000 distinct CDR3 sequences, roughly 15% appearing once. The V gene's germline CDR1 is SGHAT and CDR2 FQNNGV. Trimming pared 1 base from V and 8 bases from J, leaving 14 bases between. The CDR3 runs to 14 residues. Ten or more counts support this clonotype. Sequenced material: PBMCs, taken from the stem cell graft. V gene TRBV11-2 combines with J gene TRBJ2-5, with D possibly being TRBD1 (5 bases). The origin of this receptor is a human donor who donated a stem cell graft to a child with Fanconi anemia. DNA of the CDR3: TGTGCCAGCAGCTTAGCGCTAGTAAGGGGCACCCAGTACTTC. Protein sequence: CASSLALVRGTQYF. The full variable domain, rest sourced from reference TRBV11-2 and TRBJ2-5, is EAGVAQSPRYKIIEKRQSVAFWCNPISGHATLYWYQQILGQGPKLLIQFQNNGVVDDSQLPKDRFSAERLKGVDSTLKIQPAKLEDSAVYLCASSLALVRGTQYFGPGTRLLVL.